This paragraph reports one T cell receptor beta chain. What antigen it recognizes has not been identified. Per-nucleotide qualities are absent, and no much larger clonotype sits a single base away. The CDR3 has 16 amino acids, counting the end cysteine and phenylalanine. Solely the CDR3 DNA is kept, with 48 bases framed from the first base. Unmatched junction bases come to 9, with V trimmed by 5 bases and J by 1 base. The sample originates from a study of T-cell memory formation after mild COVID-19 (dated by TCRdb to 2020 to 2022). Background on the whole study: Most TCR sequence clusters were specific to one of the two donors. Two young, previously healthy adult volunteers made up the cohort, one male and one female. T-cell clones expanding and contracting after mild COVID-19 in two donors were tracked by longitudinal TCRalpha and TCRbeta repertoire sequencing.

This sample was sequenced with an Illumina NovaSeq 6000. cDNA libraries for TCRalpha and TCRbeta were prepared by 5'RACE using constant-segment primers, with sample barcodes and unique molecular identifiers added. RNA was extracted from every sample with Trizol reagent. Library amplification was performed in two PCR steps, and a second sample barcode and Illumina TruSeq adapters were introduced in the second step. Sequencing of the libraries was done on an Illumina NovaSeq, producing 2 x 150 bp paired-end reads. As for the authors' bioinformatics: With migec v1.2.7, reads were demultiplexed and then collapsed into UMI-guided consensus sequences. With mixcr v2.1.11, UMI consensuses were aligned to TRA and TRB V and J templates and assembled into clonotypes. A clonotype was counted as expanded or contracted only when both edgeR and NoisET called the clonotype significant, with the noise models trained on biological replicates. For edgeR calls, a false discovery rate-adjusted p below 0.01 and a log2 fold-change threshold of 1 were applied. PCA with hierarchical clustering of max-normalized trajectories of the 1000 most abundant clonotypes was used as exploratory dynamics analysis. Separately sequenced CD4+ and CD8+ repertoires were used to assign the CD4 or CD8 phenotype of responding clones. In-frame beta chains were kept once TCRdb had trimmed the public reads at Q25 with fastp and called clones with MiXCR. Entries are consolidated by CDR3 protein sequence, retaining the most common genes and DNA. The V and J calls reflect TCRdb's pipeline rather than the authors' work. This sample has 110,000 or so distinct CDR3 sequences in its table, and 22% of those were observed once. Clones ranked in the top ten supply under 50% of the sample.

Ficoll-Paque density gradient centrifugation was the method used to isolate PBMCs. Here is what the overall study found, with its caveats: The detection of some responding clones in pre-infection memory suggests that pre-existing cross-reactive memory T cells joined the SARS-CoV-2 response. From day 15 to 85, contracting clones showed balanced CD4/CD8 phenotypes, whereas a second wave of clones that expanded from day 15 to 37 leaned towards CD4+. The study covered only two mild cases, and larger cohorts including severe cases with pre-infection samples were considered necessary. The second-wave clones that peaked on day 37 were not confirmed to be SARS-CoV-2 specific. Contracting CD4+ clones turned up mainly in the CM and EM memory subsets, whereas EMRA was where CD8+ clones were enriched.

The rearrangement joined TRBV12-3 or TRBV12-4 to TRBJ2-3; 7 nucleotides in the junction match TRBD2. The TCR originated in a man aged 18-30 years who had mild COVID-19 (a few samples of this study predate the infection). The sample titles of this study are shuffled in the database, so cell type and time point are left out; the donor was told from shared clones. The sequenced material came from PBMCs or a T cell subset sorted from them (not recorded which). The CDR3 here reads CASSRFTGGGTDTQYF. DNA sequence: TGTGCCAGCAGTCGTTTCACGGGGGGAGGCACAGATACGCAGTATTTT.